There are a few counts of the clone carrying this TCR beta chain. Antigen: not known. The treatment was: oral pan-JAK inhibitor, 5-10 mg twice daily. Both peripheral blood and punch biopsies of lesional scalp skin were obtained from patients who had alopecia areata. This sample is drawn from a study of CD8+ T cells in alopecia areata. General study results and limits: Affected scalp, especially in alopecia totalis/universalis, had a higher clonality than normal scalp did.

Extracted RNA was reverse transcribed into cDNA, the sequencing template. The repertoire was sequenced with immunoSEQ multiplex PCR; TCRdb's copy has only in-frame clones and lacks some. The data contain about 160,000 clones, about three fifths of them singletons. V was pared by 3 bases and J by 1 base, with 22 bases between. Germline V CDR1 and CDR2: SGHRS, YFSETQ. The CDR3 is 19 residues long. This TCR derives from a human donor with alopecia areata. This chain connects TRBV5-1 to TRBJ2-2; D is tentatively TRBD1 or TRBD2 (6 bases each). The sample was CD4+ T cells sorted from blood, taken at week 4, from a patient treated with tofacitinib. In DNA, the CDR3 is TGCGCCAGCAGCTGGGGGGACACTGTAGGACAGCAGAACACCGGGGAGCTGTTTTTT. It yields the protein CASSWGDTVGQQNTGELFF.